This entry concerns a single TCR beta chain. Its target is not known. Per the germline V gene, CDR1 is SEHNR and CDR2 is FQNEAQ (reference sequence). Trimming cost V 1 base and J 0 bases, with 13 bases left between them. The CDR3 covers 18 residues. The data were obtained in a study of T cells and copy number aberrations in small-cell lung cancer. This table comes from immunoSEQ multiplex PCR, and its TCRdb copy is limited to in-frame clones, with some not included. Of roughly 1,200 clones detected, about four fifths appear once; the ten largest clones hold 4.5% to 5%. Study-wide points: Between roughly 75-98% of clones were confined to one tumor region.

The TCR was taken from a woman between 45 and 60 years old with small cell lung cancer. Sequencing was performed on tumor tissue. The chain has TRBV7-9 and TRBJ2-6; tentative D call: TRBD1 (5 bases). The CDR3 DNA sequence: TGTGCCAGCAGCTTAGGTTCAGGGCCAAACTCTGGGGCCAACGTCCTGACTTTC. Its protein product is CASSLGSGPNSGANVLTF. Variable domain in full (rest from reference TRBV7-9 and TRBJ2-6): DTGVSQNPRHKITKRGQNVTFRCDPISEHNRLYWYRQTLGQGPEFLTYFQNEAQLEKSRLLSDRFSAERPKGSFSTLEIQRTEQGDSAMYLCASSLGSGPNSGANVLTFGAGSRLTVL.